The rows below give T cell receptor beta chains drawn from one sample of a study of blood T cell repertoires in COVID-19. Profiling relied on immunoSEQ multiplex PCR, and the TCRdb table lists in-frame clones only, not all of them. The sample has more than 200,000 clones, over 85% seen once; the top ten hold approximately 4.3%. What was sequenced was PBMCs or T cells enriched from blood (not recorded which). Receptor source: a woman between 25 and 40 years old with acute COVID-19. Each CDR3 is given with its conserved first and last residue. The order of the fields is clone size, J gene, V gene, D gene, CDR3 protein, CDR3 DNA. A D gene is named only where the DNA matches it firmly. The size entry is marked missing in some rows and otherwise reads once, few, many or a size class.

size: .
J: TRBJ2-3
V: TRBV7-9
D: TRBD1
CDR3: CASSSGQGSDTQYF
DNA: TGTGCCAGCAGCTCAGGACAGGGCTCAGATACGCAGTATTTT

size: once
J: TRBJ2-2
V: TRBV4-1
D: .
CDR3: CASSPEVSSRGTGELFF
DNA: TGCGCCAGCAGCCCCGAGGTCTCTAGTAGGGGCACCGGGGAGCTGTTTTTT

size: .
J: TRBJ2-3
V: TRBV28
D: .
CDR3: CASRQTDTQYF
DNA: TGTGCCAGCAGGCAGACAGATACGCAGTATTTT

size: .
J: TRBJ1-3
V: TRBV7-9
D: .
CDR3: CASSLGRSGNTIYF
DNA: TGTGCCAGCAGCTTAGGGAGATCAGGAAACACCATATATTTT

size: .
J: TRBJ1-1
V: TRBV5-6
D: .
CDR3: CASSLVRGADTEAFF
DNA: TGTGCCAGCAGCTTGGTCCGGGGAGCAGACACTGAAGCTTTCTTT

size: .
J: TRBJ2-7
V: TRBV5-1
D: .
CDR3: CASRMGDWDHEQYF
DNA: TGCGCCAGCAGAATGGGGGACTGGGACCACGAGCAGTACTTC

size: .
J: TRBJ2-7
V: TRBV7-6
D: TRBD1
CDR3: CASSLTGTDAYEQYF
DNA: TGTGCCAGCAGCTTAACCGGGACAGACGCCTACGAGCAGTACTTC

size: .
J: TRBJ2-1
V: TRBV9
D: .
CDR3: CASTSSSSSYNEQFF
DNA: TGTGCCAGCACCTCCTCGAGTAGCTCCTACAATGAGCAGTTCTTC

size: .
J: TRBJ2-5
V: TRBV18
D: TRBD2
CDR3: CASSPGTMETQYF
DNA: TGTGCCAGCTCACCCGGGACTATGGAGACCCAGTACTTC

size: .
J: TRBJ1-4
V: TRBV29-1
D: TRBD1
CDR3: CSVGGQGNEKLFF
DNA: TGCAGCGTTGGGGGACAGGGGAATGAAAAACTGTTTTTT

size: .
J: TRBJ2-5
V: TRBV9
D: TRBD2
CDR3: CASSVDGWRGTDETQYF
DNA: TGTGCCAGCAGCGTAGATGGTTGGCGGGGGACCGACGAGACCCAGTACTTC

size: .
J: TRBJ1-5
V: TRBV6-1
D: .
CDR3: CASSEPRDQPQHF
DNA: TGTGCCAGCAGTGAACCCCGAGATCAGCCCCAGCATTTT

size: .
J: TRBJ2-7
V: TRBV4-3
D: .
CDR3: CASSQLRNYEQYF
DNA: TGCGCCAGCAGCCAACTCAGAAATTACGAGCAGTACTTC

size: .
J: TRBJ1-2
V: TRBV4-3
D: .
CDR3: CASSQATGNNYGYTF
DNA: TGCGCCAGCAGCCAAGCAACAGGGAATAACTATGGCTACACCTTC

size: few
J: TRBJ1-6
V: TRBV7-3
D: TRBD1
CDR3: CASSLGTGVRSPLHF
DNA: TGTGCCAGCAGCTTAGGGACAGGGGTGCGTTCACCCCTCCACTTT

size: .
J: TRBJ2-2
V: TRBV5-6
D: TRBD2
CDR3: CASSAGTSGGLRELFF
DNA: TGTGCCAGCAGCGCGGGGACTAGCGGGGGCCTGAGAGAGCTGTTTTTT

size: .
J: TRBJ2-7
V: TRBV19
D: .
CDR3: CASSNGPRQGIYEQYF
DNA: TGTGCCAGTAGTAACGGCCCCCGGCAGGGGATTTACGAGCAGTACTTC

size: once
J: TRBJ2-2
V: TRBV7-9
D: TRBD1
CDR3: CASRYRQGADTGELFF
DNA: TGTGCCAGCAGGTACAGACAGGGGGCGGACACCGGGGAGCTGTTTTTT

size: once
J: TRBJ1-2
V: TRBV10-3
D: .
CDR3: CAISESHSYGYTF
DNA: TGTGCCATCAGTGAGTCTCACAGTTACGGCTACACCTTC

size: .
J: TRBJ1-2
V: TRBV19
D: .
CDR3: CASSIVWGEYGYTF
DNA: TGTGCCAGTAGTATAGTATGGGGAGAGTATGGCTACACCTTC

size: .
J: TRBJ2-1
V: TRBV11-3
D: TRBD1
CDR3: CASSLRVTGGNEQFF
DNA: TGTGCCAGCAGCTTAAGGGTGACAGGGGGCAATGAGCAGTTCTTC

size: .
J: TRBJ2-2
V: TRBV7-9
D: .
CDR3: CASSPRPTTTGELFF
DNA: TGTGCCAGCAGCCCCAGACCCACTACCACCGGGGAGCTGTTTTTT

size: .
J: TRBJ1-5
V: TRBV2
D: TRBD1
CDR3: CASSEGQGWARGQPQHF
DNA: TGTGCCAGCAGTGAAGGACAGGGGTGGGCACGCGGTCAGCCCCAGCATTTT

size: .
J: TRBJ1-2
V: TRBV9
D: .
CDR3: CASSVARRGEGYTF
DNA: TGTGCCAGCAGCGTAGCCCGCCGGGGGGAAGGCTACACCTTC

size: .
J: TRBJ1-2
V: TRBV25-1
D: TRBD1
CDR3: CASSEYGTGAGGYTF
DNA: TGTGCCAGCAGTGAATATGGGACAGGGGCAGGAGGCTACACCTTC

size: .
J: TRBJ2-6
V: TRBV4-1
D: TRBD1
CDR3: CASSQGRTGLSGANVLTF
DNA: TGCGCCAGCAGCCAGGGCCGGACAGGCCTCTCTGGGGCCAACGTCCTGACTTTC

size: .
J: TRBJ1-5
V: TRBV3-1/TRBV3-2
D: .
CDR3: CASSQSSRDYQPQHF
DNA: TGTGCCAGCAGCCAATCTTCCAGGGACTACCAGCCCCAGCATTTT

size: once
J: TRBJ2-5
V: TRBV5-1
D: .
CDR3: CASRGRFGETQYF
DNA: TGCGCCAGCAGGGGGAGGTTCGGGGAGACCCAGTACTTC

size: .
J: TRBJ1-2
V: TRBV20-1
D: .
CDR3: CSASTSPNYGYTF
DNA: TGCAGTGCTAGTACATCGCCGAACTATGGCTACACCTTC

size: few
J: TRBJ2-1
V: TRBV6-1
D: TRBD2
CDR3: CASSESGGRFYNEQFF
DNA: TGTGCCAGCAGTGAGAGCGGGGGCCGGTTTTACAATGAGCAGTTCTTC

size: .
J: TRBJ2-1
V: TRBV29-1
D: TRBD2
CDR3: CSVQGIAGGNEQFF
DNA: TGCAGCGTTCAAGGTATAGCGGGGGGAAATGAGCAGTTCTTC

size: .
J: TRBJ2-3
V: TRBV9
D: .
CDR3: CASSVRSTDTQYF
DNA: TGTGCCAGCAGCGTCAGGTCCACAGATACGCAGTATTTT

size: .
J: TRBJ1-5
V: TRBV19
D: .
CDR3: CASSIDGPGGVSNQPQHF
DNA: TGTGCCAGTAGTATAGATGGGCCGGGAGGGGTTAGCAATCAGCCCCAGCATTTT

size: .
J: TRBJ2-2
V: TRBV10-3
D: TRBD1
CDR3: CAISERDRGFTGELFF
DNA: TGTGCCATCAGTGAGCGGGACAGGGGGTTCACCGGGGAGCTGTTTTTT

size: .
J: TRBJ2-3
V: TRBV7-2
D: .
CDR3: CASSSTDSPGTDTQYF
DNA: TGTGCCAGCAGCTCCACGGACTCCCCCGGCACAGATACGCAGTATTTT

size: .
J: TRBJ2-3
V: TRBV2
D: .
CDR3: CASFIGGGTDTQYF
DNA: TGTGCCAGCTTTATAGGGGGTGGCACAGATACGCAGTATTTT

size: .
J: TRBJ2-3
V: TRBV5-6
D: TRBD2
CDR3: CASSSSGSTDTQYF
DNA: TGTGCCAGCAGCTCTAGCGGTAGCACAGATACGCAGTATTTT

size: .
J: TRBJ2-7
V: TRBV5-4
D: .
CDR3: CASSLEAEYEQYF
DNA: TGTGCCAGCAGCTTGGAGGCGGAATACGAGCAGTACTTC

size: .
J: TRBJ2-2
V: TRBV5-1
D: TRBD1
CDR3: CASGPDDRDRSYTGELFF
DNA: TGCGCCAGCGGACCAGATGACCGGGACAGATCATACACCGGGGAGCTGTTTTTT

size: .
J: TRBJ1-5
V: TRBV19
D: .
CDR3: CASSNGGGQPQHF
DNA: TGTGCCAGTAGCAACGGGGGGGGGCAGCCCCAGCATTTT

size: .
J: TRBJ2-3
V: TRBV4-2
D: TRBD1
CDR3: CAIRQGGTDTQYF
DNA: TGTGCCATAAGACAGGGTGGCACAGATACGCAGTATTTT

size: few
J: TRBJ1-1
V: TRBV10-3
D: .
CDR3: CAISKFLRELNTEAFF
DNA: TGTGCCATCAGCAAATTCCTTCGGGAACTCAACACTGAAGCTTTCTTT

size: .
J: TRBJ1-4
V: TRBV30
D: .
CDR3: CAWSATGEKLFF
DNA: TGTGCCTGGAGTGCGACAGGTGAAAAACTGTTTTTT

size: .
J: TRBJ2-2
V: TRBV11-2
D: TRBD2
CDR3: CATGLAGGRAGELFF
DNA: TGTGCCACCGGACTAGCGGGGGGGCGAGCCGGGGAGCTGTTTTTT

size: .
J: TRBJ1-5
V: TRBV2
D: TRBD1
CDR3: CASRAGTDYSNQPQHF
DNA: TGTGCCAGCAGGGCAGGGACAGACTATAGCAATCAGCCCCAGCATTTT

size: .
J: TRBJ1-1
V: TRBV15
D: TRBD1
CDR3: CATSRVEGAVDTEAFF
DNA: TGTGCCACCAGCAGAGTGGAGGGGGCGGTCGACACTGAAGCTTTCTTT

size: .
J: TRBJ2-5
V: TRBV5-1
D: TRBD2
CDR3: CASSENSGEQETQYF
DNA: TGCGCCAGCAGCGAAAATAGCGGGGAACAAGAGACCCAGTACTTC

size: .
J: TRBJ2-5
V: TRBV6-5
D: TRBD1
CDR3: CASSRTGSGRETQYF
DNA: TGTGCCAGCAGTCGGACAGGGAGTGGAAGAGAGACCCAGTACTTC

size: few
J: TRBJ1-1
V: TRBV29-1
D: TRBD1
CDR3: CSVESRQGVNTEAFF
DNA: TGCAGCGTTGAATCCAGGCAGGGGGTAAATACTGAAGCTTTCTTT

size: .
J: TRBJ2-5
V: TRBV19
D: TRBD1
CDR3: CASTGTGGQETQYF
DNA: TGTGCCAGTACCGGGACAGGGGGCCAAGAGACCCAGTACTTC

size: once
J: TRBJ2-2
V: TRBV10-2
D: TRBD2
CDR3: CASSDRLAGGGTGELFF
DNA: TGCGCCAGCAGTGACCGACTAGCGGGGGGAGGGACCGGGGAGCTGTTTTTT